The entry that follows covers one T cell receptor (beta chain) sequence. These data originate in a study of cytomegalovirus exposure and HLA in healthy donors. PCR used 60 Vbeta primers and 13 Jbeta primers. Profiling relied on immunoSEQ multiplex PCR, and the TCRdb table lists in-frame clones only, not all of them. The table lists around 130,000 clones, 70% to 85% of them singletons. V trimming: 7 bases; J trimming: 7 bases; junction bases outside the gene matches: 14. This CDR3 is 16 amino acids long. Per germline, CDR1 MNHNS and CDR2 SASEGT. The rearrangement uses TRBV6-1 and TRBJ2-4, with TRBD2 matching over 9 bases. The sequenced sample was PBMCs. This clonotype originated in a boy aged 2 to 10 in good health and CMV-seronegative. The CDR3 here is CASTDSGSGFRNIQYF. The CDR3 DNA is TGTGCCAGCACTGATAGCGGGAGCGGGTTTAGGAACATTCAGTACTTC.